This T cell receptor beta chain was captured in a study of blood T cell repertoires in COVID-19. Study-wide context: Samples representing acute and convalescent COVID-19 were sourced from the United States, Italy and Spain. T cells, B-cell-depleted T cells, or PBMCs provided the cDNA or gDNA that served as material.

As handled by the study authors: How many nucleated cells were present was estimated from reference gene primer amplification. The assay was immunoSEQ multiplex PCR, and TCRdb's table has in-frame clones only and misses some. The V and J calls and the clone size are those of that table, but D and trimming were determined from the DNA. In the table there are some 250,000 clones, 87% of which are singletons. The CDR3 extends over 16 amino acids. The V gene's germline CDR1 is SGHTA and CDR2 FQGNSA. After removal of 0 bases from V and 11 bases from J, the junction contained 8 bases not matched to a gene.

The specimen was peripheral blood. The sequence was obtained from a man aged 55 to 69 who had recovered from COVID-19. The V gene is TRBV7-2, the J gene TRBJ1-5, with 12 positions matching TRBD1. This chain's CDR3 is CASSLAGTGGLSAQHF. The CDR3 DNA reads TGTGCCAGCAGCTTAGCCGGGACAGGGGGCCTCTCGGCCCAGCATTTT.